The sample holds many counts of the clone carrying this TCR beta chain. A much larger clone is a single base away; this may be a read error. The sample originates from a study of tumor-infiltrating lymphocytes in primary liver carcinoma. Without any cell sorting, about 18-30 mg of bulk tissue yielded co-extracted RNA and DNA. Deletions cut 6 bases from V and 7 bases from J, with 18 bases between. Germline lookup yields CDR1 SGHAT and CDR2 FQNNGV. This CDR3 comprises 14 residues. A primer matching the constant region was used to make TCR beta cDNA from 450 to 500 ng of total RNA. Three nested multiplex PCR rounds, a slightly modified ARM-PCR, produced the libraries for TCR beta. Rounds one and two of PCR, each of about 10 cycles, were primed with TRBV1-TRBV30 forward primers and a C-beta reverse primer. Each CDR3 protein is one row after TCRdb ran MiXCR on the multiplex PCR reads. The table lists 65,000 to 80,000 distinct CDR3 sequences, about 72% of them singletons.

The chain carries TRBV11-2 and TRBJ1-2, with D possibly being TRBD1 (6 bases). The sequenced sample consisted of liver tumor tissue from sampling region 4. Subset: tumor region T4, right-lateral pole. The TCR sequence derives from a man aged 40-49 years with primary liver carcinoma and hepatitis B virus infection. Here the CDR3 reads CASRERDTTCGYTF. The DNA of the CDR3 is TGTGCCAGCAGAGAGAGGGACACCACCTGTGGCTACACCTTC.